The next 29 T cell receptor beta chains were all read from a single sample in a study of cytomegalovirus exposure and HLA in healthy donors. The primer mix had 60 Vbeta and 13 Jbeta primers. Produced via immunoSEQ multiplex PCR; TCRdb's table is partial and in-frame only. The data show fewer than 200,000 clones, about 82% seen once. Sequenced: PBMCs. The receptors were gathered from a woman aged 30 to 39 in good health and CMV-seropositive.

This clone was recorded only once. The genes are TRBV7-2 and TRBJ2-7; no reliable D call. The CDR3 has 12 amino acids. V was shortened by 6 bases and J by 6 bases, with 12 bases between the two germline ends. Germline loops: CDR1 SGHTA, CDR2 FQGNSA. The CDR3 is CASRLQRGEQYF. In DNA, the CDR3 is TGTGCCAGCAGATTACAGCGAGGCGAGCAGTACTTC.

The chain combines TRBV7-2 with TRBJ1-2; 8 bases match TRBD1. J lost 6 bases, V lost 5 bases, and 5 bases had no gene match. CDR1 is SGHTA and CDR2 is FQGNSA in the germline V gene. CDR3 size: 13 residues. CDR3 bases: TGTGCCAGCAGCCGGGACAGGAGGAATGGCTACACCTTC. Translating it yields CASSRDRRNGYTF. The variable domain in full, with the rest retrieved from reference TRBV7-2 and TRBJ1-2, is GAGVSQSPSNKVTEKGKDVELRCDPISGHTALYWYRQSLGQGLEFLIYFQGNSAPDKSGLPSDRFSAERTGGSVSTLTIQRTQQEDSAVYLCASSRDRRNGYTFGSGTRLTVV.

This sequence joins TRBV6-1 and TRBJ1-6; D possibly corresponds to TRBD1 (6 bases). The germline V gene has CDR1 MNHNS and CDR2 SASEGT. The CDR3 spans 15 residues. The V gene lost 2 bases and the J gene lost 8 bases, with 13 bases spanning the gap. The CDR3 protein is CASSETGPIDSPLHF. The CDR3 bases are TGTGCCAGCAGTGAAACAGGGCCGATTGATTCACCCCTCCACTTT.

This sequence joins TRBV7-9 and TRBJ1-5, with D perhaps matching TRBD1 (6 bases). CDR1 and CDR2 from the germline V gene are SEHNR and FQNEAQ (reference sequence). Deletions cut 5 bases from V and 7 bases from J, with 12 bases between. The CDR3 consists of 13 residues. CDR3 region: CASSNRAEQPQHF. In nucleotides, the CDR3 is TGTGCCAGCAGCAACAGGGCGGAACAGCCCCAGCATTTT.

The J gene is TRBJ2-7, the V gene TRBV14, with D possibly matching TRBD2 (7 bases). V dropped 1 base and J dropped 6 bases, with 16 bases sitting between them. Looked up from germline, CDR1 is SGHDN and CDR2 is FVKESK. The CDR3 extends over 15 amino acids. CDR3 bases: TGTGCCAGCAGCCAAGGGGCCCCGAGGGGGGGCGAGCAGTACTTC. Translated: CASSQGAPRGGEQYF.

J is TRBJ2-1 and V is TRBV6-6; tentative D call: TRBD2 (6 bases). The CDR3 is 15 residues long. With 5 bases removed from V and 0 bases from J, the gap between germline ends came to 11 bases. The V gene's germline CDR1 is MNHNY and CDR2 SVGAGI (reference sequence). As DNA, the CDR3 is TGTGCCAGCAGTCCGGACGGGAGCTCCTACAATGAGCAGTTCTTC. Translation gives CASSPDGSSYNEQFF.

This chain links TRBV30 with TRBJ1-3, with 7 nucleotides matching TRBD1. The germline gives CDR1 GTSNPN, CDR2 SVGIG (reference sequence). The J segment lost 0 bases and the V segment lost 2 bases, leaving 10 bases of the junction unmatched. The CDR3 is 17 residues long. The DNA of the CDR3 is TGTGCCTGGAGTAGAGGGGGCGGGCCAATCTCTGGAAACACCATATATTTT. Translating gives CAWSRGGGPISGNTIYF. The full variable domain, rest sourced from reference TRBV30 and TRBJ1-3, is SQTIHQWPATLVQPVGSPLSLECTVEGTSNPNLYWYRQAAGRGLQLLFYSVGIGQISSEVPQNLSASRPQDRQFILSSKKLLLSDSGFYLCAWSRGGGPISGNTIYFGEGSWLTVV.

The J gene is TRBJ2-3, the V gene TRBV4-2; weak D call: TRBD2 (6 bases). This CDR3 spans 14 amino acids. Per germline, CDR1 LGHNA and CDR2 YNFKEQ. V lost 4 bases, J lost 5 bases, and 13 bases lay in between. The CDR3 protein is CASSPGDPRDTQYF. As DNA, the CDR3 is TGTGCCAGCAGCCCGGGAGACCCCCGAGATACGCAGTATTTT.

CDR3 nucleotide sequence: TGTGCCTGGGGCCGGACAGGGACCAACGTCCTGACTTTC. Amino acid sequence: CAWGRTGTNVLTF. The V and J genes are TRBV30 and TRBJ2-6; 8 bases align to TRBD1. V was clipped by 5 bases and J by 8 bases; unmatched bases: 5. The CDR3 length is 13 residues. The germline V gene has CDR1 GTSNPN and CDR2 SVGIG (reference sequence).

The chain recombines TRBV18 with TRBJ1-6; TRBD1 might be the D (5 bases). There are 14 residues in the CDR3. V lost 0 bases to trimming and J lost 13 bases, with 13 bases between them. Germline V gene lookup returns CDR1 KGHSH and CDR2 LQKENI. In DNA, the CDR3 is TGTGCCAGCTCACCACCGTCGGGGGGTGGCCCCCTCCACTTT. Its translation is CASSPPSGGGPLHF.

The CDR3, as DNA: TGTGCCAGCACCGCCTCCGTCGGGGAGCTGGTAGACACCATATATTTT. Amino acid sequence: CASTASVGELVDTIYF. The chain uses TRBV9 and TRBJ1-3; no clear D gene. CDR1 and CDR2 (germline): SGDLS, YYNGEE. Trimming shortened V by 6 bases and J by 8 bases, and 24 bases separated the two germline ends. This CDR3 is 16 amino acids long.

V is TRBV4-1 and J is TRBJ2-5; 7 positions match TRBD1. Germline-derived CDR1 and CDR2 are MGHRA and YSYEKL. The V gene end was trimmed by 4 bases and the J gene end by 2 bases; junction bases not matched to a gene: 7. This CDR3 spans 15 amino acids. CDR3 protein: CASSPGTALQETQYF. The CDR3 nucleotides read TGCGCCAGCAGCCCAGGGACAGCGTTACAAGAGACCCAGTACTTC.

V and J are TRBV7-8 and TRBJ1-2, with D possibly matching TRBD1 (5 bases). The V end was cut by 5 bases, the J end by 6 bases, with 19 bases between. The CDR3 length is 15 residues. Germline V lookup: CDR1 SGHVS, CDR2 FQNEAQ. The CDR3 DNA sequence: TGTGCCAGCAGCCACCTAGGACACCTCATGGATGGCTACACCTTC. Its translation: CASSHLGHLMDGYTF. Variable domain in full (rest from reference TRBV7-8 and TRBJ1-2): GAGVSQSPRYKVAKRGQDVALRCDPISGHVSLFWYQQALGQGPEFLTYFQNEAQLDKSGLPSDRFFAERPEGSVSTLKIQRTQQEDSAVYLCASSHLGHLMDGYTFGSGTRLTVV.

CDR3 region: CASSLTGVRTDTQYF. The CDR3 nucleotides are TGTGCCAGCAGCTTGACAGGGGTTAGGACAGATACGCAGTATTTT. The chain combines TRBV7-7 with TRBJ2-3, with 8 bases that match TRBD1. The germline CDR1 and CDR2 sequences are SSHAT and FNYEAQ (reference sequence). V was clipped by 3 bases and J by 3 bases; unmatched bases: 5. This CDR3 spans 15 amino acids. Looking up the rest from reference TRBV7-7 and TRBJ2-3 gives the full variable domain: GAGVSQSPRYKVTKRGQDVTLRCDPISSHATLYWYQQALGQGPEFLTYFNYEAQPDKSGLPSDRFSAERPEGSISTLTIQRTEQRDSAMYRCASSLTGVRTDTQYFGPGTRLTVL.

This chain links TRBV5-1 with TRBJ2-1, with 10 bases matching TRBD2. Trimming took 5 bases from V and 3 from J; bases not matched to a gene: 8. Germline-derived CDR1 and CDR2 are SGHRS and YFSETQ. This CDR3 contains 16 residues. The CDR3 DNA sequence: TGCGCCAGCAGTCCAAAGCGGGGGGGATACTACAATGAGCAGTTCTTC. Translation gives CASSPKRGGYYNEQFF.

The chain recombines TRBV27 with TRBJ2-3; D unresolved. The CDR3 extends over 14 amino acids. Looked up from germline, CDR1 is MNHEY and CDR2 is SMNVEV (reference sequence). V was cut by 2 bases and J by 2 bases, with 8 bases left in between. Here the CDR3 reads CASSLGAFTDTQYF. CDR3 DNA: TGTGCCAGCAGTTTAGGAGCTTTCACAGATACGCAGTATTTT.

This clone has a handful of counts. V is TRBV19 and J is TRBJ2-1; 16 bases map to TRBD2. Germline CDR1 is LNHDA and CDR2 is SQIVND (reference sequence). This CDR3 has 19 amino acids. V lost 2 bases, J lost 0 bases, and 4 bases stayed unmatched. CDR3: CASSIRGTSGGGSYNEQFF. In DNA form, the CDR3 reads TGTGCCAGTAGTATAAGGGGGACTAGCGGGGGGGGCTCCTACAATGAGCAGTTCTTC.

The rearrangement links TRBV7-2 to TRBJ1-4; D perhaps matches TRBD1 (6 bases). Germline V gene lookup returns CDR1 SGHTA and CDR2 FQGNSA. The ends were cut back, 5 bases at V and 0 bases at J, with 7 bases in the middle. This CDR3 contains 14 residues. CDR3 nucleotides: TGTGCCAGCAGCCGACAGGCAACTAATGAAAAACTGTTTTTT. Protein sequence: CASSRQATNEKLFF.

The V call is TRBV19, the J call TRBJ2-1, with a possible D match to TRBD1 (6 bases). The V end was cut by 4 bases, the J end by 8 bases, with 12 bases between. Germline CDR1 LNHDA, CDR2 SQIVND (reference sequence). The CDR3 runs to 13 residues. The CDR3 nucleotides read TGTGCCAGTAGTAACAGGGAACGGGATGAGCAGTTCTTC. Translation gives CASSNRERDEQFF.

The CDR3 sequence is CASSFTGTNYGYTF. The CDR3, as DNA: TGTGCCAGCAGCTTTACCGGGACTAACTATGGCTACACCTTC. J is TRBJ1-2 and V is TRBV7-8; D remains ambiguous. The CDR3 has 14 amino acids. V gave up 3 bases and J gave up 0 bases, with 8 bases separating them. From germline, CDR1 is SGHVS and CDR2 FQNEAQ.

This chain links TRBV27 with TRBJ2-7, with TRBD2 as a possible D gene (5 bases). This CDR3 has 15 amino acids. Per germline, CDR1 MNHEY and CDR2 SMNVEV (reference sequence). The ends were cut back, 4 bases at V and 4 bases at J, with 17 bases in the middle. For the CDR3, the DNA is TGTGCCAGCAGTTCACGAGGGTCTGGAAAGTACGAGCAGTACTTC. This translates into CASSSRGSGKYEQYF.

J is TRBJ1-5 and V is TRBV2; D might be TRBD1 (5 bases). The germline V gene has CDR1 SNHLY and CDR2 FYNNEI. CDR3 length: 16 amino acids. V was trimmed by 2 bases and J by 2 bases, leaving 13 bases between them. The CDR3 DNA sequence: TGTGCCAGCAGTGAACCGGGGGGAAGTGGCAATCAGCCCCAGCATTTT. Protein product: CASSEPGGSGNQPQHF.

This chain joins TRBV6-5 and TRBJ1-6, with 10 bases that match TRBD1. The length of the CDR3 is 14 residues. CDR1 is MNHEY, CDR2 SVGAGI, per germline. V dropped 5 bases and J dropped 8; count of bases not matched to a gene: 3. DNA for the CDR3: TGTGCCAGCAGTAGGGACAGGGGTGATTCACCCCTCCACTTT. It yields the protein CASSRDRGDSPLHF.

This sequence joins TRBV18 and TRBJ1-2; 9 positions match TRBD1. Germline V lookup: CDR1 KGHSH, CDR2 LQKENI. This CDR3 region has 15 residues. V was pared by 3 bases and J by 3 bases, with 5 bases of the junction left unmatched. In nucleotides, the CDR3 is TGTGCCAGCTCACCTCGGACAGGGGAGGACTATGGCTACACCTTC. Its translation: CASSPRTGEDYGYTF.

This clone was counted a few times. V is TRBV28 and J is TRBJ1-2; 7 bases align to TRBD1. The J segment lost 5 bases and the V segment lost 3 bases, leaving 9 bases of the junction unmatched. Germline V gene sequence: CDR1 MDHEN, CDR2 SYDVKM. The CDR3 is 15 amino acids. CDR3 amino acids: CASSFGRGWGYGYTF. Here the CDR3 DNA reads TGTGCCAGCAGTTTTGGCAGGGGGTGGGGATATGGCTACACCTTC.

A remark on this clone: Germline is not matched at one junction end, which may reflect a read error. The chain carries TRBV7-9 and TRBJ1-1; 7 nucleotides agree with TRBD1. The CDR3 consists of 12 residues. The germline V gene encodes CDR1 SEHNR and CDR2 FQNEAQ (reference sequence). This CDR3 is CSSSPPDREAFF. CDR3 sequence (DNA): TGTTCCAGCAGCCCACCGGACAGGGAAGCTTTCTTT. Full variable domain (missing parts from reference TRBV7-9 and TRBJ1-1): DTGVSQNPRHKITKRGQNVTFRCDPISEHNRLYWYRQTLGQGPEFLTYFQNEAQLEKSRLLSDRFSAERPKGSFSTLEIQRTEQGDSAMYLCSSSPPDREAFFGQGTRLTVV.

The chain couples TRBV28 to TRBJ2-7; 10 bases line up with TRBD2. J gave up 3 bases and V 4 bases, and 6 bases lay outside the gene matches. Germline-derived CDR1 and CDR2 are MDHEN and SYDVKM. The CDR3 sequence is 15 residues long. CDR3 nucleotide sequence: TGTGCCAGCAGTTCAGCGGGGGGGGCCCTCTACGAGCAGTACTTC. Encoded protein: CASSSAGGALYEQYF. The whole variable domain, remainder taken from reference TRBV28 and TRBJ2-7, is DVKVTQSSRYLVKRTGEKVFLECVQDMDHENMFWYRQDPGLGLRLIYFSYDVKMKEKGDIPEGYSVSREKKERFSLILESASTNQTSMYLCASSSAGGALYEQYFGPGTRLTVT.

The chain links TRBV9 to TRBJ2-1, with 8 bases fitting TRBD1. The germline gives CDR1 SGDLS, CDR2 YYNGEE. With 3 bases clipped from V and 3 bases from J, the junction kept 14 bases outside the gene matches. The CDR3 runs 18 residues. The CDR3 coding sequence is TGTGCCAGCAGCGACACGGACAGGGAAGGGGGTCTCTACAATGAGCAGTTCTTC. The encoded protein is CASSDTDREGGLYNEQFF.

The chain is built from TRBV29-1 and TRBJ2-7; weak D call: TRBD2 (7 bases). Trimming stripped 4 bases from V and 3 bases from J, with 16 bases between. The germline V gene encodes CDR1 SQVTM and CDR2 ANQGSEA. The CDR3 is 14 amino acids. The CDR3, as DNA: TGCAGCGTTGTGCCCGGGGGGCCAAACTACGAGCAGTACTTC. Amino acid sequence: CSVVPGGPNYEQYF.